A single sample gave rise to the 14 T cell receptor beta chains below, sequenced in a study of blood T cell repertoires in COVID-19. This table comes from immunoSEQ multiplex PCR, and its TCRdb copy is limited to in-frame clones, with some not included. Of about 300,000 clones listed, roughly 86% are singletons. Sequenced input: PBMCs or T cells enriched from blood (not recorded which). The receptors were gathered from a woman aged 18-30 years who had recovered from COVID-19.

The chain joins TRBV3-1 (or the pseudogene TRBV3-2) to TRBJ1-5, with TRBD1 matching over 7 bases. The junction had 5 bases not matched to a gene; V was cut back by 6 bases and J by 3 bases. The CDR3 length is 14 residues. Germline V gives CDR1 LGHDT, CDR2 YNNKEL (reference sequence). The DNA for the CDR3 is TGTGCCAGCAGTTTAACAGGGGACAATCAGCCCCAGCATTTT. It codes for CASSLTGDNQPQHF.

The chain has TRBV6-2 or TRBV6-3 and TRBJ1-5; weak D call: TRBD1 (5 bases). Germline CDR1 and CDR2: MNHEY and SVGEGT. Trimming pared 4 bases from V and 4 bases from J, leaving 14 bases between. CDR3 length equals 15 residues. CDR3 sequence (DNA): TGTGCCAGCAGTTTGGAGGGACGCGTGAATCAGCCCCAGCATTTT. Translation: CASSLEGRVNQPQHF.

This clone was observed a handful of times. The chain joins TRBV30 to TRBJ2-7; D possibly corresponds to TRBD1 (6 bases). Germline CDR1 reads GTSNPN; CDR2 reads SVGIG (reference sequence). Deletions cut 1 base from V and 2 bases from J, with 9 bases between. This CDR3 has 13 residues. CDR3 amino acids: CAWSAEGAYEQYF. DNA of the CDR3: TGTGCCTGGAGTGCAGAGGGGGCCTACGAGCAGTACTTC.

V is TRBV12-5 and J is TRBJ2-1; possible D gene TRBD2, 6 bases. The CDR3 is 15 amino acids. Germline V gene lookup returns CDR1 LGHNT and CDR2 FRNRAP. The V end was cut by 5 bases, the J end by 3 bases, with 14 bases between. For the CDR3, the DNA is TGTGCTAGTGGTCCCCGGTTAGCGGACTACAATGAGCAGTTCTTC. Residues: CASGPRLADYNEQFF.

The V and J genes are TRBV7-2 and TRBJ2-7; D possibly corresponds to TRBD1 (6 bases). Germline V gene data show CDR1 as SGHTA and CDR2 as FQGNSA. V was trimmed by 1 base and J by 3 bases, leaving 13 bases between them. This CDR3 comprises 15 residues. The DNA for the CDR3 is TGTGCCAGCAGCTTAGAGAGGGGGAGTAGCTACGAGCAGTACTTC. Translated, it gives CASSLERGSSYEQYF.

The chain links TRBV30 to TRBJ1-4; the D is unclear. The CDR3 covers 14 residues. Germline V gene lookup returns CDR1 GTSNPN and CDR2 SVGIG (reference sequence). V dropped 2 bases and J dropped 3 bases, with 10 bases sitting between them. The CDR3 DNA follows: TGTGCCTGGAGTATCGAGCGACCTAATGAAAAACTGTTTTTT. Its translation is CAWSIERPNEKLFF.

V is TRBV2 and J is TRBJ2-1, with 15 bases lining up with TRBD2. V lost 6 bases, J lost 3 bases, and 6 bases stayed unmatched. The CDR3 has 17 residues. The germline CDR1 and CDR2 sequences are SNHLY and FYNNEI. The CDR3 is CASSSGLAGGNYNEQFF. CDR3 sequence (DNA): TGTGCCAGCAGCTCGGGACTAGCGGGGGGTAACTACAATGAGCAGTTCTTC.

The chain is built from TRBV9 and TRBJ2-1; TRBD2 agrees at 8 bases. This CDR3 is 15 amino acids long. Germline CDR1 reads SGDLS; CDR2 reads YYNGEE. Trimming took 0 bases from V and 8 from J; bases not matched to a gene: 7. The CDR3 region has the DNA TGTGCCAGCAGCGTAGCTCGGGGGGGTAGCGATGAGCAGTTCTTC. Translating it yields CASSVARGGSDEQFF.

CDR3 amino acids: CASSLDRVELAKNIQYF. As DNA, the CDR3 is TGTGCCAGCAGCTTAGACCGGGTTGAGCTAGCCAAAAACATTCAGTACTTC. J is TRBJ2-4 and V is TRBV7-9; D ambiguous. This CDR3 has 17 residues. V lost 1 base, J lost 0 bases, and 13 bases lay in between. Germline V gives CDR1 SEHNR, CDR2 FQNEAQ (reference sequence).

The gene calls are TRBV12-3 or TRBV12-4 and TRBJ1-4, with 7 bases aligning to TRBD1. The length of the CDR3 is 13 residues. V was pared by 4 bases and J by 8 bases, with 4 bases of the junction left unmatched. The CDR3: CASSSDRDEKLFF. The CDR3 region has the DNA TGTGCCAGCAGTTCCGACAGGGACGAAAAACTGTTTTTT.

The chain employs TRBV4-1 and TRBJ2-7; D is perhaps TRBD1 (6 bases). Germline V lookup: CDR1 MGHRA, CDR2 YSYEKL. The CDR3 runs to 14 residues. V lost 1 base and J 3 bases, leaving 10 bases between the germline ends. The CDR3 region is CASSQGQANYEQYF. In DNA, the CDR3 is TGCGCCAGCAGCCAAGGACAGGCCAACTACGAGCAGTACTTC.

V and J are TRBV6-5 and TRBJ1-5, with D uncertain. The CDR3 is 14 amino acids. With 6 bases removed from V and 6 bases from J, the gap between germline ends came to 15 bases. Germline lookup yields CDR1 MNHEY and CDR2 SVGAGI. The CDR3 reads CASRSMGESQPQHF. The CDR3 DNA sequence: TGTGCCAGCAGATCAATGGGAGAGAGTCAGCCCCAGCATTTT.

V and J are TRBV6-5 and TRBJ2-3; D may be TRBD2 (5 bases). This CDR3 is built from 15 residues. The V gene lost 4 bases and the J gene lost 4 bases, with 15 bases spanning the gap. Germline V CDR1 and CDR2: MNHEY, SVGAGI. CDR3 in amino acids: CASSSSMTTSDTQYF. CDR3 coding DNA: TGTGCCAGCAGTTCCTCAATGACTACATCAGATACGCAGTATTTT.

This clone was picked up one time. This chain connects TRBV7-8 to TRBJ2-2; D gene unclear. Trimming pared 3 bases from V and 4 bases from J, leaving 9 bases between. The CDR3 totals 14 residues. Germline V gene lookup returns CDR1 SGHVS and CDR2 FQNEAQ. In DNA form, the CDR3 reads TGTGCCAGCAGCTTTACTACCCCCACCGGGGAGCTGTTTTTT. As protein: CASSFTTPTGELFF.